The source of this T cell receptor (beta chain) is a study of identical twins. After template switching added a universal primer site, the resulting cDNA carried unique molecular identifiers. Each CDR3 protein is one row after TCRdb ran MiXCR on the 5' RACE reads. The table includes a few hundred thousand distinct CDR3 sequences, around 24% detected once. In the case of this clonotype: The antigen is unknown.

This CDR3 has 14 residues. The germline V and J ends were trimmed by 3 bases and 4 bases, with 10 bases remaining between them. CDR1 is MGHRA, CDR2 YSYEKL, per germline. Findings and limits, study-wide: Out-of-frame alpha sequences common to twins exhibited an excess of low generation probability.

This sample also appeared in a second study, on T cells expressing NK-cell markers. That source adds: Of eight sequenced donors, seven were HCMV-seropositive and one HCMV-seronegative. T cells sorted in several experiments were restricted to alpha-beta TCR T cells by an anti-gamma-delta TCR antibody.

This sequence originates from a woman aged 18 to 35 in good health. The chain is built from TRBV4-1 and TRBJ1-5; D not certain. The sample taken for sequencing was CD4+ T cells sorted from blood. The CDR3 loop reads CASSHVGKNQPQHF. The CDR3 region has the DNA TGCGCCAGCAGCCACGTGGGGAAAAATCAGCCCCAGCATTTT.